Below are 8 T cell receptor beta chains sequenced from a single sample in a study of blood T cell repertoires in COVID-19. The method was immunoSEQ multiplex PCR; TCRdb's version includes in-frame clones alone and lacks a portion of them. The top ten hold under 10% of the sample, which has fewer than 150,000 clones, about 80% seen once. Material: peripheral blood. The receptors originated from a woman aged 80 or over in a cohort sampled during active or convalescent COVID-19.

The rearrangement links TRBV7-3 to TRBJ2-5; tentatively, D is TRBD1 (5 bases). V lost 1 base to trimming and J lost 4 bases, with 13 bases between them. The V gene's germline CDR1 is SGHTA and CDR2 FQGTGA. The CDR3 consists of 15 residues. CDR3 loop: CASSLMGRVGETQYF. CDR3 DNA: TGTGCCAGCAGCTTAATGGGCAGGGTGGGAGAGACCCAGTACTTC. Together with reference TRBV7-3 and TRBJ2-5, the CDR3 gives the full variable domain: GAGVSQTPSNKVTEKGKYVELRCDPISGHTALYWYRQSLGQGPEFLIYFQGTGAADDSGLPNDRFFAVRPEGSVSTLKIQRTERGDSAVYLCASSLMGRVGETQYFGPGTRLLVL.

The chain joins TRBV4-1 to TRBJ1-5, with D perhaps TRBD1 (6 bases). CDR3 length equals 15 residues. Trimming left V 3 bases short and J 7 bases short, with 16 bases between. Germline loops: CDR1 MGHRA, CDR2 YSYEKL. The DNA for the CDR3 is TGCGCCAGCAGCCAGCTACCGGGACAAAGACAGCCCCAGCATTTT. It encodes CASSQLPGQRQPQHF.

The CDR3 spells CASSYAGTASYEQYV. In DNA form, the CDR3 reads TGTGCCAGCAGTTACGCCGGGACAGCCTCCTACGAGCAGTACGTC. This chain links TRBV6-2 or TRBV6-3 with TRBJ2-7; 7 bases line up with TRBD1. The J segment lost 0 bases and the V segment lost 2 bases, leaving 4 bases of the junction unmatched. In germline, CDR1 is MNHEY, CDR2 SVGEGT. The CDR3 spans 15 residues.

The V gene is TRBV7-9, the J gene TRBJ1-5, with D possibly TRBD1 on 5 matching bases. In germline, CDR1 is SEHNR, CDR2 FQNEAQ (reference sequence). V shed 5 bases and J shed 3 bases, with 20 bases lying between them. The CDR3 has 17 amino acids. The CDR3: CASSLYQGGKLNQPQHF. The DNA for the CDR3 is TGTGCCAGCAGCCTCTATCAGGGAGGGAAACTCAATCAGCCCCAGCATTTT.

The gene calls are TRBV5-5 and TRBJ2-1, with 16 positions matching TRBD2. The CDR3 covers 18 residues. Looked up from germline, CDR1 is SGHKS and CDR2 is YYEKEE (reference sequence). Trimming at V came to 4 bases and at J to 4 bases, leaving 8 bases not matched to a gene. This CDR3 is CASSPGLAGGSSYNEQFF. In nucleotides, the CDR3 is TGTGCCAGCAGCCCGGGACTAGCGGGGGGGAGCTCTTACAATGAGCAGTTCTTC.

This clone was seen a few times. The V gene is TRBV6-6, the J gene TRBJ2-3; D gene uncertain. The CDR3 spans 14 residues. Germline V gene lookup returns CDR1 MNHNY and CDR2 SVGAGI (reference sequence). Trimming took 2 bases from V and 4 from J, leaving 10 bases between them. The CDR3 is CASSYGGSPDTQYF. The CDR3 nucleotides read TGTGCCAGCAGTTACGGTGGCAGTCCAGATACGCAGTATTTT.

This rearrangement joins TRBV5-1 to TRBJ2-5; TRBD2 aligns across 7 bases. CDR1 is SGHRS, CDR2 YFSETQ, per germline. There are 15 residues in the CDR3. Trimming cost V 4 bases and J 2 bases; bases outside gene matches: 8. CDR3 DNA: TGCGCCAGCAGCAGCGGGACGGCTGGGCAAGAGACCCAGTACTTC. Amino acid sequence: CASSSGTAGQETQYF.

The chain is built from TRBV21-1 and TRBJ1-4. TRBV21-1 is a listed pseudogene. The CDR3 loop spans 16 amino acids. CDR3 residues: CASSKLEAPANEKLFF. The CDR3 DNA reads as TGTGCCAGCAGCAAATTGGAGGCCCCGGCTAATGAAAAACTGTTTTTT.